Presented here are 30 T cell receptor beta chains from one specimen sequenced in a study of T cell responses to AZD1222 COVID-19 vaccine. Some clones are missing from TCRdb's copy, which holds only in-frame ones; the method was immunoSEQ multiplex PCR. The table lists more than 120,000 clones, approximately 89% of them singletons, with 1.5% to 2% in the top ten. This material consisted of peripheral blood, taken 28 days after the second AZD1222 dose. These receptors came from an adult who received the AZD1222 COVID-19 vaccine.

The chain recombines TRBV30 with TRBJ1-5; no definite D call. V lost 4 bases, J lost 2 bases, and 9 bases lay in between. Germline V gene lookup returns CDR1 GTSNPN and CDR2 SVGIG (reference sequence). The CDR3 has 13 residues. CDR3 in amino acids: CAWTPMGNQPQHF. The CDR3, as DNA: TGTGCCTGGACTCCAATGGGCAATCAGCCCCAGCATTTT.

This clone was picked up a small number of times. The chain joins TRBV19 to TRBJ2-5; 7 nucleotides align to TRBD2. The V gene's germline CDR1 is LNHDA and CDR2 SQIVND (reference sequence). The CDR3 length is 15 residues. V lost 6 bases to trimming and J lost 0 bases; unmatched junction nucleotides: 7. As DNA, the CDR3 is TGTGCCAGTAGACCCCGGGAGGTGGACCAAGAGACCCAGTACTTC. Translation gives CASRPREVDQETQYF.

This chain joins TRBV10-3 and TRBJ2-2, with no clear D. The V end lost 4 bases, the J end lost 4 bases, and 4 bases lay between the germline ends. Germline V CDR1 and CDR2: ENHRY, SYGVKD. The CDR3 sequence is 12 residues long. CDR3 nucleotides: TGTGCCATCAGTGCGGGCACCGGGGAGCTGTTTTTT. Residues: CAISAGTGELFF.

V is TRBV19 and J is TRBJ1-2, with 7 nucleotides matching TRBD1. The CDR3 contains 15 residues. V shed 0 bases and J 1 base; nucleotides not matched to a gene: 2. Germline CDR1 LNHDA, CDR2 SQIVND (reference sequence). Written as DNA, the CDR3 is TGTGCCAGTAGTATAGATACAGGGGATAACTATGGCTACACCTTC. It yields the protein CASSIDTGDNYGYTF.

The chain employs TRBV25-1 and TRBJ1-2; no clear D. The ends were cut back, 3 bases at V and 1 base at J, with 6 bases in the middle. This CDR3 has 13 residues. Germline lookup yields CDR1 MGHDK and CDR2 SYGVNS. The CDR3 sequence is CASSDQLNYGYTF. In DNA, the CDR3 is TGTGCCAGCAGTGATCAGCTTAACTATGGCTACACCTTC.

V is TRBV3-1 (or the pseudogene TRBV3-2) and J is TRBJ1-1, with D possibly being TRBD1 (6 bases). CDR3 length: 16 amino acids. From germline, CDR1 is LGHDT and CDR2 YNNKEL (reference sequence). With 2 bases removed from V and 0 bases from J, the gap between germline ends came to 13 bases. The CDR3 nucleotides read TGTGCCAGCAGCCAACCCCCGGGACACATGAACACTGAAGCTTTCTTT. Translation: CASSQPPGHMNTEAFF.

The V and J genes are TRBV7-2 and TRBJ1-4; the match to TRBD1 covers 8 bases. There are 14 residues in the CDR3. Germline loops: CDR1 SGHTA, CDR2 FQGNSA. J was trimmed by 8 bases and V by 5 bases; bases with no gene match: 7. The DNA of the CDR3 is TGTGCCAGCAGCATCGGACAGGGTTACGAAAAACTGTTTTTT. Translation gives CASSIGQGYEKLFF.

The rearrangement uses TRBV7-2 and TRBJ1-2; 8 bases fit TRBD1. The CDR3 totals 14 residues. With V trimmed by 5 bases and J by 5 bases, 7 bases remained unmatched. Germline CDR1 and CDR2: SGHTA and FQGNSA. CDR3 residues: CASSPRDRIYGYTF. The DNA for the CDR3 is TGTGCCAGCAGCCCCCGGGACAGGATTTATGGCTACACCTTC.

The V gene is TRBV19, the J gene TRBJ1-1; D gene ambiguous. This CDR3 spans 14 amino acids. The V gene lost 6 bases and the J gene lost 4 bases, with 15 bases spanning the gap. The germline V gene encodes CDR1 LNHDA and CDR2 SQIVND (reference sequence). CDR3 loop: CASSGSTAGTEAFF. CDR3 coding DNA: TGTGCCAGTAGCGGATCTACAGCGGGCACTGAAGCTTTCTTT.

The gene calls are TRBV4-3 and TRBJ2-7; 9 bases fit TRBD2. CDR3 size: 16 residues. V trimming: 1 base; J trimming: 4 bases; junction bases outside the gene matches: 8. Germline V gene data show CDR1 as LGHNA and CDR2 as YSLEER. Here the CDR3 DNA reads TGCGCCAGCAGCCAAGCTCTCCTAGCGGGAACTTACGAGCAGTACTTC. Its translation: CASSQALLAGTYEQYF.

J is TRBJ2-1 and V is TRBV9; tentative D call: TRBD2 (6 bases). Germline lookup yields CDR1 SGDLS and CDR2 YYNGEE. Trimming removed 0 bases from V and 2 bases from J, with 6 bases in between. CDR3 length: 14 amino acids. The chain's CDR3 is CASSVAGAYNEQFF. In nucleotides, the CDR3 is TGTGCCAGCAGCGTAGCGGGAGCCTACAATGAGCAGTTCTTC.

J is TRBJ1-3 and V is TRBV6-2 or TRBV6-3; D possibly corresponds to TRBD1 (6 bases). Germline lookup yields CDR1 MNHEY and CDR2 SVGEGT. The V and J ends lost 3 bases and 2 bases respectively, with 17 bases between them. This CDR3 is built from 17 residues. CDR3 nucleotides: TGTGCCAGCAGTTATAGGTCCGGACAGCGCCCTGGAAACACCATATATTTT. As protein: CASSYRSGQRPGNTIYF.

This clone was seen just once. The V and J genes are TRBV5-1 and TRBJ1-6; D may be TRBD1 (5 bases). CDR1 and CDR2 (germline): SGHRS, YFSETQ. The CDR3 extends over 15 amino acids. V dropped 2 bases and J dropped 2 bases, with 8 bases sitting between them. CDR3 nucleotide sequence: TGCGCCAGCAGCTTAGAGGGGACCTATAATTCACCCCTCCACTTT. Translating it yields CASSLEGTYNSPLHF.

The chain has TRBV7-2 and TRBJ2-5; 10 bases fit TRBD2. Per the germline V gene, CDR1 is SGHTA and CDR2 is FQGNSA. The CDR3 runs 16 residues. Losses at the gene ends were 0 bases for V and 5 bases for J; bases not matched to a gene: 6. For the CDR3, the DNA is TGTGCCAGCAGCTTAGCCATAGCGGGAGGTCGCGAGACCCAGTACTTC. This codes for CASSLAIAGGRETQYF.

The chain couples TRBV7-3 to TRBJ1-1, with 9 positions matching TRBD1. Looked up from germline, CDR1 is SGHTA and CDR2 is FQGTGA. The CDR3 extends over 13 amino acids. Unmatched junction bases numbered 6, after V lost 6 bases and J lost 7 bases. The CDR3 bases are TGTGCCAGCAGGCTACCGGGACAGGGTGAAGCTTTCTTT. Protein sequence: CASRLPGQGEAFF.

The CDR3 nucleotides are TGTGCCAGCAGCTCCCCATCGACCTTTAATGAAAAACTGTTTTTT. It yields the protein CASSSPSTFNEKLFF. The J gene is TRBJ1-4, the V gene TRBV7-2, with unresolved D. Germline V gene sequence: CDR1 SGHTA, CDR2 FQGNSA. The ends were cut back, 4 bases at V and 4 bases at J, with 13 bases in the middle. The CDR3 extends over 15 amino acids.

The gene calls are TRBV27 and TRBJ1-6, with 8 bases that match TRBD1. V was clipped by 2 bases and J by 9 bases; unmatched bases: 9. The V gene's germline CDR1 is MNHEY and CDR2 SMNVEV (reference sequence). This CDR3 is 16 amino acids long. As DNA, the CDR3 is TGTGCCAGCAGTTTAGGGCAGGGGGCATTGGGTTCACCCCTCCACTTT. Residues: CASSLGQGALGSPLHF.

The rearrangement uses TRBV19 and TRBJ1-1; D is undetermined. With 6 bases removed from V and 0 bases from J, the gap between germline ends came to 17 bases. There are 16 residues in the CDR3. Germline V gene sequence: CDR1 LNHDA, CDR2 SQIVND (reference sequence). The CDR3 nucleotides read TGTGCCAGTAGGACCTTTATCGGACCGGTGAACACTGAAGCTTTCTTT. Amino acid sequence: CASRTFIGPVNTEAFF.

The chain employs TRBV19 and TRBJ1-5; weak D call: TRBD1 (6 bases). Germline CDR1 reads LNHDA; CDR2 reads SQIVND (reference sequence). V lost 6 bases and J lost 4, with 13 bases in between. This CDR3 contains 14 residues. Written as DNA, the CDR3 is TGTGCCAGTAGCATTGTGGGGGCGAATCAGCCCCAGCATTTT. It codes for CASSIVGANQPQHF.

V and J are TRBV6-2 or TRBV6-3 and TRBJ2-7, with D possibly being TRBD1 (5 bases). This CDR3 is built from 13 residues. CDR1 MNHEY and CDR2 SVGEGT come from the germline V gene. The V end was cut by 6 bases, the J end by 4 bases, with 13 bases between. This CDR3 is CASSWGLLYEQYF. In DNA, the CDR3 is TGTGCCAGCAGCTGGGGCCTATTGTACGAGCAGTACTTC.

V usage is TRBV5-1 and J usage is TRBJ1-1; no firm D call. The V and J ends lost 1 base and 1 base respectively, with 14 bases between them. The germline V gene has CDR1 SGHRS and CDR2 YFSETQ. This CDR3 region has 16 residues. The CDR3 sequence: CASSLLPGKGNTEAFF. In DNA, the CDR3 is TGCGCCAGCAGCTTGCTTCCGGGCAAAGGGAACACTGAAGCTTTCTTT.

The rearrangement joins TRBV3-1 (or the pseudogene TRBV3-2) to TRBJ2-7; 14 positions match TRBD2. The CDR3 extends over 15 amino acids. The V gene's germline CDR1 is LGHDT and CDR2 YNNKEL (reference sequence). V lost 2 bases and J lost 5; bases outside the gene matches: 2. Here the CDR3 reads CASSQPGLAGDEQYF. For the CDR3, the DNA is TGTGCCAGCAGCCAACCGGGACTAGCGGGAGACGAGCAGTACTTC.

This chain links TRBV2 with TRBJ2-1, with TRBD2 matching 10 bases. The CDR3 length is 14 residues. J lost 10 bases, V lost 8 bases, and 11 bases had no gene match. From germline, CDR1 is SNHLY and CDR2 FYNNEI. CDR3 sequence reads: CASEGVVAGGEQFF. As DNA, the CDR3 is TGTGCCAGCGAGGGTGTGGTAGCGGGAGGCGAGCAGTTCTTC.

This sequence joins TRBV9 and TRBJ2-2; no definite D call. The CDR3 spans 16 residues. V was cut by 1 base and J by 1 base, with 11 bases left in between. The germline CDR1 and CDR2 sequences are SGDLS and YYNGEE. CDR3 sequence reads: CASSVWNRENTGELFF. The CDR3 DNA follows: TGTGCCAGCAGCGTATGGAACAGAGAGAACACCGGGGAGCTGTTTTTT.

The CDR3 region is CASSYSLFYEQYF. The CDR3 region has the DNA TGTGCCAGCAGTTACTCGTTGTTCTACGAGCAGTACTTC. The V and J genes are TRBV6-2 or TRBV6-3 and TRBJ2-7; D unresolved. CDR3 size: 13 residues. Germline lookup yields CDR1 MNHEY and CDR2 SVGEGT. V was shortened by 0 bases and J by 3 bases, with 6 bases between the two germline ends.

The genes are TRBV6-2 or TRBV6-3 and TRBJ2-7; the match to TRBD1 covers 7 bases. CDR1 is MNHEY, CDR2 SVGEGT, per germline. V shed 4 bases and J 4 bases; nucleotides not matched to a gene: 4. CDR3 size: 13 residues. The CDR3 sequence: CASSFNRGYEQYF. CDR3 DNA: TGTGCCAGCAGTTTTAACAGGGGATACGAGCAGTACTTC.

The CDR3 DNA reads TGTGCCAGCGGCCCGACTTCTGGGGCCAACGTCCTGACTTTC. This gives the protein CASGPTSGANVLTF. The rearrangement uses TRBV7-2 and TRBJ2-6, with unresolved D. The CDR3 is made up of 14 amino acids. The V gene's germline CDR1 is SGHTA and CDR2 FQGNSA. Trimming removed 8 bases at V and 1 base at J, with 9 bases between.

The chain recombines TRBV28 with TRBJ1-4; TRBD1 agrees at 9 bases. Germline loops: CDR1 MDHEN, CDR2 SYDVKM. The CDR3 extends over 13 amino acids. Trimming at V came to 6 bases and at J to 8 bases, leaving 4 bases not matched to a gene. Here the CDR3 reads CASSWTGEEKLFF. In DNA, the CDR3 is TGTGCCAGCAGCTGGACAGGGGAGGAAAAACTGTTTTTT.

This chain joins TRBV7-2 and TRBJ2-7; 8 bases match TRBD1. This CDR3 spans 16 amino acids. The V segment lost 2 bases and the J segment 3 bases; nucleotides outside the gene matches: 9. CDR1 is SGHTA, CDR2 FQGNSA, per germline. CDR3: CASSLSPGTGIYEQYF. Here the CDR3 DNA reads TGTGCCAGCAGCTTATCGCCCGGGACAGGAATCTACGAGCAGTACTTC. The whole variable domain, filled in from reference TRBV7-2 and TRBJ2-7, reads GAGVSQSPSNKVTEKGKDVELRCDPISGHTALYWYRQSLGQGLEFLIYFQGNSAPDKSGLPSDRFSAERTGGSVSTLTIQRTQQEDSAVYLCASSLSPGTGIYEQYFGPGTRLTVT.

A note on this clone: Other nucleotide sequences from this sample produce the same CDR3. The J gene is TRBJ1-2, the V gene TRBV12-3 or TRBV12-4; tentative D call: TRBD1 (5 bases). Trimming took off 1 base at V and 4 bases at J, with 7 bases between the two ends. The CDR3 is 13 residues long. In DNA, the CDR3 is TGTGCCAGCAGTTTAGGGGGGTCCTATGGCTACACCTTC. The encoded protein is CASSLGGSYGYTF.